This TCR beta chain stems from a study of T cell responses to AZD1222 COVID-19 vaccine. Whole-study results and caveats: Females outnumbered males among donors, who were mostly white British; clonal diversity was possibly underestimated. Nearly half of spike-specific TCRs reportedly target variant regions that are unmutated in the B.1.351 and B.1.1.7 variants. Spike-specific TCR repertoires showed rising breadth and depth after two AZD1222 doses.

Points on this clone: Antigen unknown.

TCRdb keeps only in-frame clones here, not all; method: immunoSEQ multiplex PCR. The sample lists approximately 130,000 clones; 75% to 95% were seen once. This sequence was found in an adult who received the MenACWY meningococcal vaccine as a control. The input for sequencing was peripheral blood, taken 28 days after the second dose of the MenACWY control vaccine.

The CDR3 sequence is CASSLDLGGGNQPQHF. CDR3 in DNA: TGTGCCAGCAGCTTAGATCTAGGGGGCGGCAATCAGCCCCAGCATTTT. The chain recombines TRBV7-8 with TRBJ1-5; 7 bases agree with TRBD1. CDR1 is SGHVS and CDR2 is FQNEAQ in the germline V gene. This CDR3 contains 16 residues. Unmatched junction bases numbered 5, after V lost 1 base and J lost 2 bases.